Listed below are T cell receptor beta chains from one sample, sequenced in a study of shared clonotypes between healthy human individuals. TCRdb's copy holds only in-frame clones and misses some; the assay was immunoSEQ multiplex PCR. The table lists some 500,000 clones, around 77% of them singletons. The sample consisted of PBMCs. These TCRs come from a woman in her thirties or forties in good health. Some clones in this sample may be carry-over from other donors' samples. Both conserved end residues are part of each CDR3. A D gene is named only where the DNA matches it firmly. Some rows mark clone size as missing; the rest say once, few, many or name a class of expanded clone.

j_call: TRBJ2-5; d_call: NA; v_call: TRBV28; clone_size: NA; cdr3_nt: TGTGCCACGTACTACGTAGGGACCCAGTACTTC; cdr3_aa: CATYYVGTQYF
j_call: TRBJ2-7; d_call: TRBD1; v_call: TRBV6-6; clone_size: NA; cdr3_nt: TGTGCCAGCAGTTGGACAGGGTACGAGCAGTACTTC; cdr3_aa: CASSWTGYEQYF
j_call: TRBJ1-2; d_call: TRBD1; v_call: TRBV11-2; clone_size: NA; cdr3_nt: TGTGCCAGCAGCCGTGGACAGGGGCTCTTCCACACCTTC; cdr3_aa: CASSRGQGLFHTF
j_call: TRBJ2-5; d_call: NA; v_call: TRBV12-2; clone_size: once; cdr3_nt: TGTGCAAGTCGCTTGGGGGAGACCCAGTACTTC; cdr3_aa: CASRLGETQYF
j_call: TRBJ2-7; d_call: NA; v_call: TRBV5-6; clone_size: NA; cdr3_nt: TGTGCCAGCAGCTCGTTCGGGTACGAGCAGTACTTC; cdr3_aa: CASSSFGYEQYF
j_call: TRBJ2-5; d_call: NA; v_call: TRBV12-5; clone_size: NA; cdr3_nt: TGTGCTAGTGGTGCCAGCGGGCAAGAGACCCAGTACTTC; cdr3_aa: CASGASGQETQYF
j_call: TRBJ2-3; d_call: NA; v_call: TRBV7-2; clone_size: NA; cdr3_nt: TGTGCCAGCAGCTTAGGGGTGTCGGCGCAGTATTTT; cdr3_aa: CASSLGVSAQYF
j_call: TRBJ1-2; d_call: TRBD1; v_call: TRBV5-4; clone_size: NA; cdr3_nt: TGTGCCAGCAGCTGGTCCGGACAGGGAATTTATGGCTACACCTTC; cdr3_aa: CASSWSGQGIYGYTF
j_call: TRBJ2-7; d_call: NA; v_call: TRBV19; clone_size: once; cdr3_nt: TGTGCCAGTAGTATAGTTGGAGGGGCCTACGAGCAGTACTTC; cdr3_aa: CASSIVGGAYEQYF
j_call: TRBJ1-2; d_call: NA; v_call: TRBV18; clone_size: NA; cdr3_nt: TGTGCCAGCTCACCTAGGGACTATGGCTACACCTTC; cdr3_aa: CASSPRDYGYTF
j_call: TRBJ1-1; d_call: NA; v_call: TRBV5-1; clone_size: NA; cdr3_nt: TGCGCCAGCAGCTTGGGGACAGCGAACACTGAAGCTTTCTTT; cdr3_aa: CASSLGTANTEAFF
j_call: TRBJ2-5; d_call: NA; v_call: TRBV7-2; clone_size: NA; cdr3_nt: TGTGCCAGCAGCTTCGGCTACCAAGAGACCCAGTACTTC; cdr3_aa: CASSFGYQETQYF
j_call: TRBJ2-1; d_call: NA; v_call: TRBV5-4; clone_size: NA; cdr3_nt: TGTGCCAGCAGTCCGGGACGGGGGGCAGTTCAAGGGTCCTACAATGAGCAGTTCTTC; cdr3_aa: CASSPGRGAVQGSYNEQFF
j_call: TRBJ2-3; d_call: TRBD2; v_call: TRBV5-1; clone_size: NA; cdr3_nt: TGCGCCAGCAGCCGTTTGGGAGCGGGAGATGATACGCAGTATTTT; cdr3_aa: CASSRLGAGDDTQYF
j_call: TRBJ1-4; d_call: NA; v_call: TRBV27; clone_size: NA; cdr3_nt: TGTGCCAGCAGTAAGCAGGGGATAAACAATGAAAAACTGTTTTTT; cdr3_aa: CASSKQGINNEKLFF
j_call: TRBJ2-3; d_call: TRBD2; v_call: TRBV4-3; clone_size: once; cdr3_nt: TGCGCCAGCAGCCAAGATCATCAACTAGCGGGAGGTGGTACGCAGTATTTT; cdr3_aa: CASSQDHQLAGGGTQYF
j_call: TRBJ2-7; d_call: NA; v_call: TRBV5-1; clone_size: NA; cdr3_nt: TGCGCCAGCAGCTTGACAGGGTCGTACGAGCAGTACTTC; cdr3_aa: CASSLTGSYEQYF
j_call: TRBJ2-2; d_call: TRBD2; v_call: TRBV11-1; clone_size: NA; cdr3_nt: TGTGCCAGCAGCCAGGGACTAGCGGGAGCCGGGGAGCTGTTTTTT; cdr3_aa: CASSQGLAGAGELFF
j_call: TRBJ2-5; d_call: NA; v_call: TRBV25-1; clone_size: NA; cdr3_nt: TGTGCCAGTAGACAGGAAGAGACCCAGTACTTC; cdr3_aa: CASRQEETQYF
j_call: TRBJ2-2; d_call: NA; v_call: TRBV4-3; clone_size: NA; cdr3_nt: TGCGCCAGCAGCCAAGCCACGGGAGTGATTAACACCGGGGAGCTGTTTTTT; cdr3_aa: CASSQATGVINTGELFF